The 10 T cell receptor beta chains in this list originate from one sample, sequenced in a study of cytomegalovirus exposure and HLA in healthy donors. Primers: 60 Vbeta forward and 13 Jbeta reverse. TCRdb's copy holds only in-frame clones and misses some; the assay was immunoSEQ multiplex PCR. Among some 190,000 clones listed, more than 75% were seen once. The sequenced material came from PBMCs. All receptors come from a woman aged 30 to 39 in good health and CMV-seropositive.

This sequence joins TRBV7-8 and TRBJ2-3; 7 nucleotides align to TRBD2. J gave up 3 bases and V 0 bases, and 9 bases lay outside the gene matches. The CDR3 is 17 amino acids. Germline values: CDR1 SGHVS, CDR2 FQNEAQ. The CDR3 bases are TGTGCCAGCAGCTTAGCTTCCGAGGTGGGGGGGACAGATACGCAGTATTTT. This gives the protein CASSLASEVGGTDTQYF.

The chain uses TRBV6-5 and TRBJ2-2; 8 bases line up with TRBD1. Germline-derived CDR1 and CDR2 are MNHEY and SVGAGI. This CDR3 region has 14 residues. V gave up 4 bases and J gave up 4 bases; unmatched junction bases: 2. The DNA for the CDR3 is TGTGCCAGCAGTTTTACAGGGGGCACCGGGGAGCTGTTTTTT. Protein product: CASSFTGGTGELFF.

The chain uses TRBV9 and TRBJ2-4; 8 nucleotides align to TRBD2. The J segment lost 9 bases and the V segment lost 0 bases, leaving 5 bases of the junction unmatched. CDR3 length: 14 amino acids. Germline V CDR1 and CDR2: SGDLS, YYNGEE. In DNA, the CDR3 is TGTGCCAGCAGCGTAGAAGCGGGGGAGGGCATTCAGTACTTC. Its translation is CASSVEAGEGIQYF.

The chain employs TRBV6-1 and TRBJ2-5; maybe TRBD2 (5 bases). The CDR3 loop spans 13 amino acids. Germline loops: CDR1 MNHNS, CDR2 SASEGT. The V end was cut by 2 bases, the J end by 5 bases, with 9 bases between. The CDR3 nucleotides read TGTGCCAGCAGTGAAAGAGGGTTTGAGACCCAGTACTTC. Its protein product is CASSERGFETQYF.

The J gene is TRBJ2-3, the V gene TRBV6-1, with 9 bases that match TRBD2. Germline CDR1 reads MNHNS; CDR2 reads SASEGT. CDR3 length: 15 residues. The junction had 3 bases not matched to a gene; V was cut back by 1 base and J by 4 bases. CDR3 region: CASSEGLAGPDTQYF. CDR3 nucleotide sequence: TGTGCCAGCAGTGAAGGGCTAGCGGGGCCAGATACGCAGTATTTT.

This sequence joins TRBV10-1 and TRBJ2-1; D may be TRBD2 (6 bases). Germline CDR1 is WNHNN and CDR2 is SYGVQD (reference sequence). There are 14 residues in the CDR3. DNA for the CDR3: TGCGCTCTAAGGAGGGCGAGCTCCTACAATGAGCAGTTCTTC. It encodes CALRRASSYNEQFF.

This clone was found a few times. The CDR3 region is CATSAVKRNTEAFF. Written as DNA, the CDR3 is TGTGCCACCAGCGCAGTTAAAAGGAACACTGAAGCTTTCTTT. The V call is TRBV15, the J call TRBJ1-1, with no clear D. CDR1 is LNHNV and CDR2 is YYDKDF in the germline V gene (reference sequence). CDR3 length: 14 amino acids. V was clipped by 5 bases and J by 1 base, with 11 bases between them. Complete variable domain (other parts from reference TRBV15 and TRBJ1-1): DAMVIQNPRYQVTQFGKPVTLSCSQTLNHNVMYWYQQKSSQAPKLLFHYYDKDFNNEADTPDNFQSRRPNTSFCFLDIRSPGLGDTAMYLCATSAVKRNTEAFFGQGTRLTVV.

The chain combines TRBV27 with TRBJ2-5; no clear D gene. Germline CDR1 MNHEY, CDR2 SMNVEV (reference sequence). The CDR3 runs 11 residues. V lost 10 bases and J 3 bases, leaving 9 bases between the germline ends. Written as DNA, the CDR3 is TGTGCCACCGTAGTCAAAGAGACCCAGTACTTC. It is translated as CATVVKETQYF.

This chain connects TRBV10-3 to TRBJ2-5; maybe TRBD2 (6 bases). Trimming cost V 8 bases and J 2 bases, with 9 bases left between them. CDR1 and CDR2 from the germline V gene are ENHRY and SYGVKD. CDR3 size: 12 residues. DNA for the CDR3: TGTGCCATCGGCGCGGGGCAAGAGACCCAGTACTTC. Its translation: CAIGAGQETQYF.

This clone was seen a single time. This chain joins TRBV18 and TRBJ2-7, with 7 bases matching TRBD1. The trim removed 2 bases at V and 2 bases at J, leaving 3 bases unmatched. The CDR3 length is 14 residues. The germline gives CDR1 KGHSH, CDR2 LQKENI. As DNA, the CDR3 is TGTGCCAGCTCACCAACAAGGGGGCCCTACGAGCAGTACTTC. Translating gives CASSPTRGPYEQYF.